One sample yielded the 32 T cell receptor beta chains listed below, sequenced in a study of blood T cell repertoires in COVID-19. Method: immunoSEQ multiplex PCR; TCRdb's copy keeps in-frame clones and lacks some. The sample includes under 250,000 clones, approximately 86% seen only once; the top ten take around 5.9%. The material sequenced was peripheral blood. The receptor source for this set is a human donor in a cohort sampled during active COVID-19.

The chain carries TRBV3-1 (or the pseudogene TRBV3-2) and TRBJ2-7, with a weak D call TRBD2 (6 bases). Looked up from germline, CDR1 is LGHDT and CDR2 is YNNKEL (reference sequence). The V end was cut by 0 bases, the J end by 6 bases, with 18 bases between. CDR3 length: 16 amino acids. The chain's CDR3 is CASSQDLGGTPREQYF. CDR3 DNA: TGTGCCAGCAGCCAAGATTTAGGCGGGACCCCCCGCGAGCAGTACTTC.

This chain links TRBV5-1 with TRBJ2-5; the match to TRBD2 covers 9 bases. The CDR3 has 15 residues. The V gene's germline CDR1 is SGHRS and CDR2 YFSETQ. J was trimmed by 5 bases and V by 0 bases; bases with no gene match: 5. In nucleotides, the CDR3 is TGCGCCAGCAGCTTGGGCCTAGCGGGGAAGGAGACCCAGTACTTC. Its translation: CASSLGLAGKETQYF. Together with reference TRBV5-1 and TRBJ2-5, the CDR3 gives the full variable domain: KAGVTQTPRYLIKTRGQQVTLSCSPISGHRSVSWYQQTPGQGLQFLFEYFSETQRNKGNFPGRFSGRQFSNSRSEMNVSTLELGDSALYLCASSLGLAGKETQYFGPGTRLLVL.

The chain couples TRBV9 to TRBJ1-1; 7 bases agree with TRBD1. V shed 0 bases, J shed 3 bases, and the junction held 5 bases outside the gene matches. In germline, CDR1 is SGDLS, CDR2 YYNGEE. The CDR3 sequence is 15 residues long. The CDR3 region has the DNA TGTGCCAGCAGCGTAGCTGGGACAGTGGACACTGAAGCTTTCTTT. This translates into CASSVAGTVDTEAFF. The whole variable domain, remainder taken from reference TRBV9 and TRBJ1-1, is DSGVTQTPKHLITATGQRVTLRCSPRSGDLSVYWYQQSLDQGLQFLIQYYNGEERAKGNILERFSAQQFPDLHSELNLSSLELGDSALYFCASSVAGTVDTEAFFGQGTRLTVV.

The chain links TRBV2 to TRBJ2-7, with TRBD2 matching 12 bases. This CDR3 comprises 19 residues. Germline V lookup: CDR1 SNHLY, CDR2 FYNNEI. Unmatched junction bases numbered 18, after V lost 6 bases and J lost 3 bases. The CDR3 region has the DNA TGTGCCAGCAGAATTCTCGGGGCTAGCGGGAGGGCACCAAACTACGAGCAGTACTTC. Protein product: CASRILGASGRAPNYEQYF.

The chain employs TRBV25-1 and TRBJ2-1; 7 bases fit TRBD2. Trimming removed 3 bases from V and 7 bases from J; junction bases left unmatched: 9. CDR3 size: 15 residues. CDR1 and CDR2 (germline): MGHDK, SYGVNS. CDR3 residues: CASSEAGASLNEQFF. The CDR3 DNA follows: TGTGCCAGCAGTGAGGCGGGAGCCTCTCTAAATGAGCAGTTCTTC. The variable domain in full, with the rest retrieved from reference TRBV25-1 and TRBJ2-1, is EADIYQTPRYLVIGTGKKITLECSQTMGHDKMYWYQQDPGMELHLIHYSYGVNSTEKGDLSSESTVSRIRTEHFPLTLESARPSHTSQYLCASSEAGASLNEQFFGPGTRLTVL.

This clone was seen a handful of times. This chain links TRBV9 with TRBJ2-7; TRBD2 matches at 11 bases. This CDR3 has 13 residues. Germline trimming cut 8 bases from V and 2 bases from J; bases unmatched to any gene: 3. CDR1 SGDLS and CDR2 YYNGEE come from the germline V gene. The CDR3 DNA reads as TGTGCCAGTGGGACTAGCGGCACCTACGAGCAGTACTTC. Its protein is CASGTSGTYEQYF.

The gene calls are TRBV3-1 (or the pseudogene TRBV3-2) and TRBJ2-2, with 9 bases matching TRBD2. The CDR3 contains 14 residues. CDR1 is LGHDT and CDR2 is YNNKEL in the germline V gene (reference sequence). V shed 4 bases, J shed 7 bases, and the junction held 4 bases outside the gene matches. This chain's CDR3 is CASSPRLADGELFF. CDR3 bases: TGTGCCAGCAGCCCCCGACTAGCGGACGGGGAGCTGTTTTTT.

This chain connects TRBV3-1 (or the pseudogene TRBV3-2) to TRBJ1-5; D is undetermined. V lost 2 bases to trimming and J lost 9 bases, with 14 bases between them. Germline CDR1 and CDR2: LGHDT and YNNKEL (reference sequence). The CDR3 is 14 residues long. This CDR3 is CASSQRRSTSPQHF. The CDR3, as DNA: TGTGCCAGCAGCCAAAGAAGGTCGACTTCGCCCCAGCATTTT.

This sequence joins TRBV2 and TRBJ2-7; no definite D call. The CDR3 contains 14 residues. The V end lost 1 base, the J end lost 4 bases, and 11 bases lay between the germline ends. The V gene's germline CDR1 is SNHLY and CDR2 FYNNEI. CDR3 sequence reads: CASSEEIITYEQYF. As DNA, the CDR3 is TGTGCCAGCAGTGAAGAGATTATAACTTACGAGCAGTACTTC.

The V and J genes are TRBV28 and TRBJ2-7; a weak D match, TRBD2 (6 bases). The CDR3 spans 18 residues. Trimming cost V 5 bases and J 2 bases, with 25 bases left between them. Germline assignment: CDR1 MDHEN and CDR2 SYDVKM. The CDR3 coding sequence is TGTGCCAGCAGTCGCTCTTCAACTCGGGACTGGGCTCCCTACGAGCAGTACTTC. It encodes CASSRSSTRDWAPYEQYF.

Details on this clone: Other DNA sequences in the sample encode the same CDR3. The gene calls are TRBV14 and TRBJ2-3; D is undetermined. Germline V CDR1 and CDR2: SGHDN, FVKESK. V was cut by 0 bases and J by 5 bases, with 12 bases left in between. The CDR3 is made up of 15 amino acids. The CDR3 protein is CASSQEIGGGDTQYF. DNA of the CDR3: TGTGCCAGCAGCCAAGAGATCGGCGGCGGAGATACGCAGTATTTT.

This clone has a single count. The chain carries TRBV5-1 and TRBJ1-1, with TRBD1 identical over 9 bases. The CDR3 loop spans 15 amino acids. CDR1 is SGHRS and CDR2 is YFSETQ in the germline V gene. J lost 3 bases, V lost 2 bases, and 5 bases had no gene match. CDR3 protein: CASSLEQGADTEAFF. As DNA, the CDR3 is TGCGCCAGCAGCTTAGAACAGGGGGCGGACACTGAAGCTTTCTTT.

The J gene is TRBJ1-2, the V gene TRBV24-1, with 9 bases identical to TRBD1. The V gene's germline CDR1 is KGHDR and CDR2 SFDVKD. V gave up 7 bases and J gave up 2 bases; unmatched junction bases: 10. This CDR3 is 16 amino acids long. The CDR3 sequence is CATSQLTGGGNYGYTF. The CDR3 region has the DNA TGTGCCACCAGCCAGCTGACAGGGGGTGGAAACTATGGCTACACCTTC.

The V call is TRBV2, the J call TRBJ2-3; possible D gene TRBD2, 5 bases. The CDR3 loop spans 17 amino acids. V was clipped by 0 bases and J by 6 bases, with 19 bases between them. From germline, CDR1 is SNHLY and CDR2 FYNNEI. In DNA form, the CDR3 reads TGTGCCAGCAGTGAAGCGCGGGCGAGCGCCCGACGGGATACGCAGTATTTT. Its translation: CASSEARASARRDTQYF.

The J gene is TRBJ2-2, the V gene TRBV10-3; unclear D gene. This CDR3 is built from 16 residues. The germline CDR1 and CDR2 sequences are ENHRY and SYGVKD. V was shortened by 1 base and J by 0 bases, with 9 bases between the two germline ends. The CDR3 coding sequence is TGTGCCATCAGTGAGTTGGGCCTCTCGAACACCGGGGAGCTGTTTTTT. Residues: CAISELGLSNTGELFF.

The rearrangement uses TRBV6-5 and TRBJ1-4; no clear D gene. This CDR3 comprises 16 residues. Germline V lookup: CDR1 MNHEY, CDR2 SVGAGI. V lost 0 bases and J 6 bases, leaving 14 bases between the germline ends. The CDR3 DNA follows: TGTGCCAGCAGTTACTCCGGTTCTATACGGGATGAAAAACTGTTTTTT. Translated: CASSYSGSIRDEKLFF.

This clone was seen more than once but under ten times. This chain uses TRBV11-2 with TRBJ1-1; D is possibly TRBD1 (6 bases). Between the trimmed V and J ends, which lost 5 bases and 5 bases, there was a span of 18 bases. Germline CDR1 SGHAT, CDR2 FQNNGV. The CDR3 sequence is 15 residues long. The chain's CDR3 is CASSRIGGRGTEAFF. CDR3 bases: TGTGCCAGCAGCCGAATCGGGGGGCGCGGAACTGAAGCTTTCTTT.

The chain couples TRBV6-5 to TRBJ2-1; 11 nucleotides line up with TRBD2. The CDR3 consists of 16 residues. J was trimmed by 7 bases and V by 0 bases; bases with no gene match: 5. The germline V gene has CDR1 MNHEY and CDR2 SVGAGI. CDR3 bases: TGTGCCAGCAGTTACTCTGTAGCGGGGGGGCAAAATGAGCAGTTCTTC. This codes for CASSYSVAGGQNEQFF.

This chain joins TRBV5-1 and TRBJ2-1; D may be TRBD2 (7 bases). Trimming removed 6 bases from V and 0 bases from J, with 13 bases in between. This CDR3 contains 15 residues. Germline V lookup: CDR1 SGHRS, CDR2 YFSETQ. CDR3 residues: CASNGGGSSYNEQFF. The CDR3 DNA sequence: TGCGCCAGCAACGGGGGCGGGAGCTCCTACAATGAGCAGTTCTTC.

V is TRBV7-9 and J is TRBJ2-7; 7 nucleotides match TRBD2. CDR3 size: 14 residues. J lost 0 bases, V lost 6 bases, and 5 bases had no gene match. The germline CDR1 and CDR2 sequences are SEHNR and FQNEAQ (reference sequence). The CDR3 loop reads CASRSSGASYEQYF. CDR3 bases: TGTGCCAGCAGGTCAAGCGGGGCCTCCTACGAGCAGTACTTC.

The V gene is TRBV6-5, the J gene TRBJ2-5; D is perhaps TRBD2 (6 bases). Germline CDR1 and CDR2: MNHEY and SVGAGI. CDR3 size: 14 residues. V gave up 2 bases and J gave up 4 bases, with 11 bases separating them. CDR3 DNA sequence: TGTGCCAGCAGTTACGGGGGGAGCCTAGAGACCCAGTACTTC. The encoded protein is CASSYGGSLETQYF.

The chain couples TRBV29-1 to TRBJ1-5; tentatively, D is TRBD1 (6 bases). This CDR3 is 13 amino acids long. The germline gives CDR1 SQVTM, CDR2 ANQGSEA. Trimming took 4 bases from V and 3 from J, leaving 10 bases between them. CDR3 nucleotides: TGCAGCGTTGTGTGGGGGCCCAATCAGCCCCAGCATTTT. As protein: CSVVWGPNQPQHF. The full variable domain, its missing parts supplied by reference TRBV29-1 and TRBJ1-5, is SAVISQKPSRDICQRGTSLTIQCQVDSQVTMMFWYRQQPGQSLTLIATANQGSEATYESGFVIDKFPISRPNLTFSTLTVSNMSPEDSSIYLCSVVWGPNQPQHFGDGTRLSIL.

The chain uses TRBV28 and TRBJ2-1; 12 nucleotides align to TRBD2. Unmatched junction bases numbered 9, after V lost 6 bases and J lost 9 bases. The CDR3 runs 15 residues. Germline assignment: CDR1 MDHEN and CDR2 SYDVKM. Here the CDR3 DNA reads TGTGCCAGCAGCCCCCCTAGCGGGAGGGCCAGTGAGCAGTTCTTC. Amino acids: CASSPPSGRASEQFF.

The chain recombines TRBV6-5 with TRBJ2-7, with a possible D match to TRBD1 (6 bases). V was shortened by 9 bases and J by 7 bases, with 19 bases between the two germline ends. Looked up from germline, CDR1 is MNHEY and CDR2 is SVGAGI. The CDR3 has 13 residues. The CDR3 DNA reads as TGTGCCAGTGGGGACATCGTAACCGGGGAGCAGTACTTC. It codes for CASGDIVTGEQYF.

The chain links TRBV13 to TRBJ2-7, with 9 bases identical to TRBD1. Germline V gene lookup returns CDR1 PRHDT and CDR2 FYEKMQ (reference sequence). V was clipped by 5 bases and J by 7 bases; unmatched bases: 12. The CDR3 extends over 15 amino acids. The DNA for the CDR3 is TGTGCCAGCAGCAGCCGGGACAGGGCACTGGGGGAGCAGTACTTC. Translation gives CASSSRDRALGEQYF.

This sequence joins TRBV18 and TRBJ1-5; the match to TRBD1 covers 10 bases. CDR1 and CDR2 from the germline V gene are KGHSH and LQKENI. The CDR3 length is 17 residues. After removal of 2 bases from V and 4 bases from J, the junction contained 8 bases not matched to a gene. CDR3 in amino acids: CASSPSGTGAINQPQHF. The CDR3 DNA reads as TGTGCCAGCTCACCATCTGGGACAGGGGCAATTAATCAGCCCCAGCATTTT.

CDR3 sequence (DNA): TGTGCCAGTAGTGTTGGGACCGGGGGGTACGAGCAGTACTTC. Its translation is CASSVGTGGYEQYF. The chain uses TRBV19 and TRBJ2-7; 7 bases line up with TRBD2. CDR3 length equals 14 residues. The V segment lost 5 bases and the J segment 4 bases; nucleotides outside the gene matches: 8. CDR1 and CDR2 from the germline V gene are LNHDA and SQIVND (reference sequence).

V and J are TRBV19 and TRBJ2-7, with 8 bases lining up with TRBD2. V lost 1 base to trimming and J lost 9 bases; unmatched junction nucleotides: 11. Germline CDR1 is LNHDA and CDR2 is SQIVND (reference sequence). The CDR3 covers 15 residues. The CDR3 bases are TGTGCCAGTAGTATAGCACTAGCGGCAGATCGCGGGCAGTACTTC. Translated, it gives CASSIALAADRGQYF.

DNA for the CDR3: TGTGCCAGCAGTCAACAGGGGTCGAGTGGCTACACCTTC. Translated, it gives CASSQQGSSGYTF. V and J are TRBV7-9 and TRBJ1-2, with 7 positions matching TRBD1. This CDR3 spans 13 amino acids. The V segment lost 6 bases and the J segment 7 bases; nucleotides outside the gene matches: 8. CDR1 SEHNR and CDR2 FQNEAQ come from the germline V gene (reference sequence).

This sequence joins TRBV2 and TRBJ2-7, with 10 nucleotides matching TRBD1. The germline CDR1 and CDR2 sequences are SNHLY and FYNNEI. V shed 7 bases, J shed 6 bases, and the junction held 6 bases outside the gene matches. The CDR3 has 13 residues. Here the CDR3 reads CASIRQGAAEQYF. The CDR3 DNA reads as TGTGCCAGCATTAGACAGGGGGCGGCCGAGCAGTACTTC.

This rearrangement joins TRBV13 to TRBJ1-2, with D perhaps matching TRBD1 (6 bases). Per the germline V gene, CDR1 is PRHDT and CDR2 is FYEKMQ (reference sequence). Trimming took 8 bases from V and 8 from J, leaving 24 bases between them. The CDR3 is 15 amino acids. The CDR3 nucleotides read TGTGCCAGCTACTCTCAAGCCCGCAGGGGAGAGGGCTACACCTTC. Translation: CASYSQARRGEGYTF. Looking up the rest from reference TRBV13 and TRBJ1-2 gives the full variable domain: AAGVIQSPRHLIKEKRETATLKCYPIPRHDTVYWYQQGPGQDPQFLISFYEKMQSDKGSIPDRFSAQQFSDYHSELNMSSLELGDSALYFCASYSQARRGEGYTFGSGTRLTVV.

This clone was detected many times. The chain employs TRBV10-3 and TRBJ1-1; no firm D call. Germline V gene sequence: CDR1 ENHRY, CDR2 SYGVKD. Trimming left V 4 bases short and J 0 bases short, with 6 bases between. CDR3 length: 13 residues. Here the CDR3 reads CAISAELNTEAFF. Written as DNA, the CDR3 is TGTGCCATCAGTGCGGAGTTGAACACTGAAGCTTTCTTT.